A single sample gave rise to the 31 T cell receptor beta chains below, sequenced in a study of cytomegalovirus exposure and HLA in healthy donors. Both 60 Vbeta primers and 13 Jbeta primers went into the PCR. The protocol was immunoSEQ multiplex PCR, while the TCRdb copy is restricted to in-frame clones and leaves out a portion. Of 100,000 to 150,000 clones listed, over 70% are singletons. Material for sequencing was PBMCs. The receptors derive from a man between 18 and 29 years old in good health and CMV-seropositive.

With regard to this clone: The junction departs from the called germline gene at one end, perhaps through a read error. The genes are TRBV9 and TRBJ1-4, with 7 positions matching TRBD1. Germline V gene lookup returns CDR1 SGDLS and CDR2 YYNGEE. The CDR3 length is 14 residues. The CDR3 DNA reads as TGTGCCAGCAGCTCGACAGGGACTAGTGAAAAACTGTTTTTT. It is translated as CASSSTGTSEKLFF.

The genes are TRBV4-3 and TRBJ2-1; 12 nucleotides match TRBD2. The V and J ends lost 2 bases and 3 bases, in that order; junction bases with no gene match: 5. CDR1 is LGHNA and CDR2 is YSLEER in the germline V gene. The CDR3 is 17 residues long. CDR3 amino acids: CASSQRTSGVGYNEQFF. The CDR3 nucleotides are TGCGCCAGCAGCCAACGGACTAGCGGGGTTGGCTACAATGAGCAGTTCTTC.

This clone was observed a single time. The CDR3 DNA sequence: TGTGCCTGGAGTCCCGGGACTAGCGCTCCAGGTCCGTACTTC. This gives the protein CAWSPGTSAPGPYF. V usage is TRBV30 and J usage is TRBJ2-7; TRBD2 matches 10 bases. J gave up 12 bases and V 2 bases, and 13 bases lay outside the gene matches. Per the germline V gene, CDR1 is GTSNPN and CDR2 is SVGIG (reference sequence). This CDR3 has 14 amino acids.

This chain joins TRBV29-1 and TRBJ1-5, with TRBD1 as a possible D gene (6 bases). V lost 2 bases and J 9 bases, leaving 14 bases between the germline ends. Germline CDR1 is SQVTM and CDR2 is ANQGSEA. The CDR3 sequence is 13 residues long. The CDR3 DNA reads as TGCAGCGTTGAAACCCAACAGGGCCGGCCCCAGCATTTT. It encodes CSVETQQGRPQHF.

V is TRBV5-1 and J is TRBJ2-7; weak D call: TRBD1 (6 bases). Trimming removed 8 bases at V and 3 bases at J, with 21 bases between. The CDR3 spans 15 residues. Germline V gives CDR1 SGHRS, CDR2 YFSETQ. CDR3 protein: CARHKTGRFGYEQYF. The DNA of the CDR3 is TGCGCCAGACACAAGACAGGCAGGTTTGGCTACGAGCAGTACTTC.

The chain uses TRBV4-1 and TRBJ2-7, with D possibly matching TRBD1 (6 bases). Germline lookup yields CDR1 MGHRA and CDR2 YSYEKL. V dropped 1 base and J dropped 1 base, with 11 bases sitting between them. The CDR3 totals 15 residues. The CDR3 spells CASSQGYGQSYEQYF. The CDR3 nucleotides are TGCGCCAGCAGCCAAGGATATGGACAGTCCTACGAGCAGTACTTC.

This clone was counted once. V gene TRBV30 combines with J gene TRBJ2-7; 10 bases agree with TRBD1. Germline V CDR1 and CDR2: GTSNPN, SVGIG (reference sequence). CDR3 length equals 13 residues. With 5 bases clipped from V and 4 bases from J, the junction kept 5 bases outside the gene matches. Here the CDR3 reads CAWATGGNYEQYF. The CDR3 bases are TGTGCCTGGGCGACAGGGGGCAATTACGAGCAGTACTTC.

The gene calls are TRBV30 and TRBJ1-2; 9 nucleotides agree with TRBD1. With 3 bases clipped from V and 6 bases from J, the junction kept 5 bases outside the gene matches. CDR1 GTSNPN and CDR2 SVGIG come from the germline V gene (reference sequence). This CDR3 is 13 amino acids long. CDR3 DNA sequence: TGTGCCTGGAGCACCTGGACAGGGGATGGCTACACCTTC. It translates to CAWSTWTGDGYTF.

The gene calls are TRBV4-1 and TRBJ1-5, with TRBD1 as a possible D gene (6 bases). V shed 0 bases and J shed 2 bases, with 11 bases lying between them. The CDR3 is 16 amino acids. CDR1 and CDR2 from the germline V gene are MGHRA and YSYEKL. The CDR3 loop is CASSQDRGEGNQPQHF. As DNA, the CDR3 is TGCGCCAGCAGCCAAGACAGGGGTGAAGGCAATCAGCCCCAGCATTTT.

DNA of the CDR3: TGTGCTAGTGTTCCTAGCGGGAGGCCTTCCGAGCAGTACTTC. Translating it yields CASVPSGRPSEQYF. The chain joins TRBV12-5 to TRBJ2-7; TRBD2 matches at 11 bases. Germline V CDR1 and CDR2: LGHNT, FRNRAP. The CDR3 length is 14 residues. Germline trimming cut 7 bases from V and 6 bases from J; bases unmatched to any gene: 8.

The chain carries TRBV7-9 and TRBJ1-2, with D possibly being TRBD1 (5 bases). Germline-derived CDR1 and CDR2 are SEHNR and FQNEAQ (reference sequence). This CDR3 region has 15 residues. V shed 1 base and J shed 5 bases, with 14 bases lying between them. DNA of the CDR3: TGTGCCAGCAGCTTAGTTAGGGACTCCATTTATGGCTACACCTTC. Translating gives CASSLVRDSIYGYTF.

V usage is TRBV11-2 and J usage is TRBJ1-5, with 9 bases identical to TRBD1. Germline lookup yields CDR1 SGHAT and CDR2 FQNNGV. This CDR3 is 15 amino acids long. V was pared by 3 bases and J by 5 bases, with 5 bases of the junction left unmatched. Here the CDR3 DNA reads TGTGCCAGCAGCTTGGGGACAGGGAGCGATCAGCCCCAGCATTTT. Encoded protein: CASSLGTGSDQPQHF.

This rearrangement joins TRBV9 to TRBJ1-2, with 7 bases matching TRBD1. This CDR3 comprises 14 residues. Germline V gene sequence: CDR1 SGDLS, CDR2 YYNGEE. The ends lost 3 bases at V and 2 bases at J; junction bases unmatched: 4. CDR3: CASSETGTNYGYTF. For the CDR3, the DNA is TGTGCCAGCAGCGAGACAGGGACCAACTATGGCTACACCTTC.

This chain's CDR3 is CASSIGRRGGYEQYF. As DNA, the CDR3 is TGTGCCAGCAGTATTGGACGGAGGGGGGGATACGAGCAGTACTTC. The chain combines TRBV6-1 with TRBJ2-7, with a tentative D call TRBD2 (7 bases). The CDR3 is made up of 15 amino acids. Germline lookup yields CDR1 MNHNS and CDR2 SASEGT. V lost 5 bases and J lost 4, with 18 bases in between.

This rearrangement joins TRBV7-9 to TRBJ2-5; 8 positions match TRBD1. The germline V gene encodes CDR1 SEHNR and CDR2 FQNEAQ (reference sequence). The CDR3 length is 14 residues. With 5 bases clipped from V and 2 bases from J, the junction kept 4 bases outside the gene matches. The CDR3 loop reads CASSVGTGQETQYF. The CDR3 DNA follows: TGTGCCAGCAGCGTTGGGACAGGTCAAGAGACCCAGTACTTC.

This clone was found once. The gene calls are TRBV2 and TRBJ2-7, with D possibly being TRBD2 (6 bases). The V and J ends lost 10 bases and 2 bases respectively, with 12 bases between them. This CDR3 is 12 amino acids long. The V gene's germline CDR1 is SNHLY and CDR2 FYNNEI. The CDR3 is CATRGEAYEQYF. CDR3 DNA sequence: TGTGCCACCCGCGGGGAAGCCTACGAGCAGTACTTC. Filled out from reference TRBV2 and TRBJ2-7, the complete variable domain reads EPEVTQTPSHQVTQMGQEVILRCVPISNHLYFYWYRQILGQKVEFLVSFYNNEISEKSEIFDDQFSVERPDGSNFTLKIRSTKLEDSAMYFCATRGEAYEQYFGPGTRLTVT.

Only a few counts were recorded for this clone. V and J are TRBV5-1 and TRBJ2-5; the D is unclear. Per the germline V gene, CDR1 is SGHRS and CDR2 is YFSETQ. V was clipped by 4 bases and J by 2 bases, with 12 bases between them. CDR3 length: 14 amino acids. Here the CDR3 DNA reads TGCGCCAGCAGCCCTCGACACCCTCAAGAGACCCAGTACTTC. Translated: CASSPRHPQETQYF.

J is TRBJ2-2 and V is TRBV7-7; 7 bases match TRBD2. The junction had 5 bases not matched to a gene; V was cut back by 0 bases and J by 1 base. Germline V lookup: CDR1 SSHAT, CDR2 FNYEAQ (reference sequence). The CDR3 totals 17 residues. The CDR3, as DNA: TGTGCCAGCAGCTTAGCGCTACCGGGGGGGAACACCGGGGAGCTGTTTTTT. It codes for CASSLALPGGNTGELFF.

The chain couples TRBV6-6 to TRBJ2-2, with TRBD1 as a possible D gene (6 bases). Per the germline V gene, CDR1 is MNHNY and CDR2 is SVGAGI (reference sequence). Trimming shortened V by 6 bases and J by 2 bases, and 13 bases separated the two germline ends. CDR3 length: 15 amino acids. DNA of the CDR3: TGTGCCAGCAGAAGCAGGGGAAGTAACACCGGGGAGCTGTTTTTT. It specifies CASRSRGSNTGELFF.

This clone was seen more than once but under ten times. The CDR3 loop reads CASSQDGQGGGAGADTQYF. CDR3 nucleotide sequence: TGCGCCAGCAGCCAAGACGGGCAGGGCGGCGGTGCGGGGGCAGATACGCAGTATTTT. The chain employs TRBV4-3 and TRBJ2-3, with 7 bases fitting TRBD2. CDR1 is LGHNA, CDR2 YSLEER, per germline. The junction had 16 bases not matched to a gene; V was cut back by 0 bases and J by 4 bases. The CDR3 runs 19 residues.

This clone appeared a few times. The CDR3 region is CASTIGTGMYNEQFF. The CDR3, as DNA: TGCGCCAGCACGATCGGGACAGGGATGTACAATGAGCAGTTCTTC. The chain combines TRBV10-2 with TRBJ2-1; TRBD1 agrees at 9 bases. CDR1 is WSHSY and CDR2 is SAAADI in the germline V gene. The V gene end was trimmed by 7 bases and the J gene end by 4 bases; junction bases not matched to a gene: 8. This CDR3 is built from 15 residues.

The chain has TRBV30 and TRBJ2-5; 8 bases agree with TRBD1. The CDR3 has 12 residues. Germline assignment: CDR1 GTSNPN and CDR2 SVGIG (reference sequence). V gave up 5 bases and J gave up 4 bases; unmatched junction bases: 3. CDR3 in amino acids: CAWQQGGETQYF. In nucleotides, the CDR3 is TGTGCCTGGCAACAGGGGGGAGAGACCCAGTACTTC.

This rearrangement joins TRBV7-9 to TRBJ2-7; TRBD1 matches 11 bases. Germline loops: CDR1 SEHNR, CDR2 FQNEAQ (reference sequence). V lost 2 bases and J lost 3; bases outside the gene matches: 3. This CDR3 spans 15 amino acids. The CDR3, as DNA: TGTGCCAGCAGCTTAACCGGGACAGGGGGCTACGAGCAGTACTTC. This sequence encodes CASSLTGTGGYEQYF.

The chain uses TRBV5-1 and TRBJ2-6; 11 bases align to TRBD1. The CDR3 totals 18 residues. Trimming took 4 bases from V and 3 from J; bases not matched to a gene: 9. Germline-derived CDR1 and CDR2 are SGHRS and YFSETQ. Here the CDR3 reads CASSQRTDRGRGANVLTF. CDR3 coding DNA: TGCGCCAGCAGCCAAAGGACGGACAGGGGGCGTGGGGCCAACGTCCTGACTTTC.

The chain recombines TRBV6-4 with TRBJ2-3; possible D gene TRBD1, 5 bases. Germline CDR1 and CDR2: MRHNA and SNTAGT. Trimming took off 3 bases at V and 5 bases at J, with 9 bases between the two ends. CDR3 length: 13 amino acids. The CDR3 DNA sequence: TGTGCCAGCAGTGAGACAGTAATAGATACGCAGTATTTT. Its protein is CASSETVIDTQYF.

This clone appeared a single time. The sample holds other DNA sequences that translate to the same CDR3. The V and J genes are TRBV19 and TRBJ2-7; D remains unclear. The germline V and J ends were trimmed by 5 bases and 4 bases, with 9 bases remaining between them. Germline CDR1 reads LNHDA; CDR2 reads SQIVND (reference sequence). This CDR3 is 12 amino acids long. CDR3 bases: TGTGCCAGTAGTTTCCGAGGATACGAGCAGTACTTC. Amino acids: CASSFRGYEQYF. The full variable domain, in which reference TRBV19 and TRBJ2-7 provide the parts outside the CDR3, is DGGITQSPKYLFRKEGQNVTLSCEQNLNHDAMYWYRQDPGQGLRLIYYSQIVNDFQKGDIAEGYSVSREKKESFPLTVTSAQKNPTAFYLCASSFRGYEQYFGPGTRLTVT.

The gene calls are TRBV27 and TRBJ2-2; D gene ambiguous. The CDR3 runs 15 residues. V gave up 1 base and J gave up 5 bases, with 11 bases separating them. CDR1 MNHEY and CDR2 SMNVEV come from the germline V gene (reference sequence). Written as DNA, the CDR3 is TGTGCCAGCAGTTTATTTCATACGGAGACCGGGGAGCTGTTTTTT. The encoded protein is CASSLFHTETGELFF.

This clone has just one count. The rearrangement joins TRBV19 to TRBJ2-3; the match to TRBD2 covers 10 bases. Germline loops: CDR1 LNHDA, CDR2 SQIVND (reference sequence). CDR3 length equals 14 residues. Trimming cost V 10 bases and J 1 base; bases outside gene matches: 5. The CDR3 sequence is CATSLAGGTDTQYF. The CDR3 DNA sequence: TGTGCCACCTCCCTAGCGGGAGGCACAGATACGCAGTATTTT.

The CDR3 nucleotides read TGCAGCGTCGGTGGACAGGGGGATCACCACGAGCAGTACTTC. Amino acids: CSVGGQGDHHEQYF. The chain couples TRBV29-1 to TRBJ2-7; 10 nucleotides agree with TRBD1. The CDR3 has 14 amino acids. The V segment lost 6 bases and the J segment 5 bases; nucleotides outside the gene matches: 10. Germline V lookup: CDR1 SQVTM, CDR2 ANQGSEA.

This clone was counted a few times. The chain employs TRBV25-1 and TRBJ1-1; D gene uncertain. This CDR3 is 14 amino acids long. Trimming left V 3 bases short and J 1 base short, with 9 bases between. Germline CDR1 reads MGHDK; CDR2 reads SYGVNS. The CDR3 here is CASSESPRNTEAFF. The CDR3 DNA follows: TGTGCCAGCAGTGAGTCTCCCAGGAACACTGAAGCTTTCTTT.

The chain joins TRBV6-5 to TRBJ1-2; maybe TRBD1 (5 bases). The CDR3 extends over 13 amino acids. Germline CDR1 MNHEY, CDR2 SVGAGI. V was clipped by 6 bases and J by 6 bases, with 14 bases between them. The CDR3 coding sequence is TGTGCCAGCAGCCCAGGGCGAACTGATGGCTACACCTTC. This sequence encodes CASSPGRTDGYTF.